This paragraph covers one T cell receptor beta chain sequence. This sample is part of a study of blood T cells in healthy people across ages. Then a second PCR, running roughly 7 to 12 cycles, was carried out with a sample-barcoded 5' primer and a J-beta primer mix. TCRdb itself ran the 5' RACE reads through MiXCR, one entry per CDR3 protein. The sample lists roughly 800,000 distinct CDR3 sequences, about a quarter occurring once. This sample also belongs to another study, concerning T cells of mothers and their children.

The specimen was blood. The sequence was collected from a boy younger than 18 in good health.

CDR3 in amino acids: CAWSQGSGNTIYF. The CDR3 DNA is TGTGCCTGGAGTCAAGGGTCTGGAAACACCATATATTTT. V usage is TRBV30 and J usage is TRBJ1-3, with D unclear. The CDR3 extends over 13 amino acids. Trimming removed 2 bases at V and 1 base at J, with 6 bases between. The germline V gene encodes CDR1 GTSNPN and CDR2 SVGIG (reference sequence).